A selection of T cell receptor beta chains follows, all from one sample in a study of blood T cells in healthy people across ages. TCRdb independently ran MiXCR on the 5' RACE reads; one entry per CDR3 protein. The sample yields some 1.5 million distinct CDR3 sequences, 42% seen once. Material for sequencing was blood. The receptors were sampled from a woman aged 18-29 years in good health. Each CDR3 is given with its conserved first and last residue. The D gene is left open where the match is weak. Only part of the rows carry a size: once, few, many, or a class if the clone is expanded.

d_call,j_call,v_call,clone_size,cdr3_aa,cdr3_nt
TRBD2,TRBJ2-1,TRBV12-3/TRBV12-4,.,CASSPAPTSGRANEQFF,TGTGCCAGCAGTCCCGCCCCAACTAGCGGGAGGGCCAATGAGCAGTTCTTC
.,TRBJ2-7,TRBV7-3,.,CASSLNPDVDEQYF,TGTGCCAGCAGCTTAAATCCGGACGTGGACGAGCAGTACTTC
TRBD1,TRBJ2-5,TRBV20-1,.,CSDRHRGQETQYF,TGCAGTGACAGACACAGGGGGCAGGAGACCCAGTACTTC
.,TRBJ2-5,TRBV29-1,few,CSVEDLIGGKETQYF,TGCAGCGTTGAAGATCTTATCGGCGGAAAAGAGACCCAGTACTTC
.,TRBJ2-3,TRBV6-2/TRBV6-3,.,CATTIWGESTDTQYF,TGTGCCACCACCATTTGGGGGGAGAGCACAGATACGCAGTATTTT
.,TRBJ2-3,TRBV29-1,.,CSVAPGRDTQYF,TGCAGCGTTGCCCCAGGACGCGATACGCAGTATTTT
.,TRBJ1-2,TRBV20-1,.,CSAREEGYYGYTF,TGCAGTGCTAGGGAGGAGGGATACTATGGCTACACCTTC
.,TRBJ1-2,TRBV11-2,.,CASSFTGIYGYTF,TGTGCCAGCAGCTTTACCGGAATCTATGGCTACACCTTC
.,TRBJ1-1,TRBV3-1,.,CASSPRTEGNTEAFF,TGTGCCAGCAGCCCCCGGACAGAGGGGAACACTGAAGCTTTCTTT
.,TRBJ1-2,TRBV19,.,CASSIASGPFYYGYTF,TGTGCCAGTAGTATAGCCTCCGGGCCCTTTTACTATGGCTACACCTTC
.,TRBJ1-6,TRBV4-3,.,CASSQEGMGYNNSPLHF,TGCGCCAGCAGCCAAGAGGGGATGGGGTATAATAATTCACCCCTCCACTTT
.,TRBJ1-1,TRBV21-1,many,CASSNPTNTEAFF,TGTGCCAGCAGCAATCCAACTAACACTGAAGCTTTCTTT
TRBD2,TRBJ2-5,TRBV5-6,.,CASNRKASGSYNEQYF,TGTGCCAGCAACCGTAAGGCTAGCGGCTCCTACAATGAGCAGTACTTC
TRBD1,TRBJ1-2,TRBV12-3/TRBV12-4,.,CASTSDRAGVYGYTF,TGTGCCAGCACCTCGGACAGGGCGGGAGTCTATGGCTACACCTTC
.,TRBJ1-1,TRBV6-2/TRBV6-3,few,CASSYSFTNTEAFF,TGTGCCAGCAGTTACTCGTTTACCAACACTGAAGCTTTCTTT
.,TRBJ2-7,TRBV28,.,CASSGVGAPFLCEQYF,TGTGCCAGCAGCGGGGTTGGGGCCCCTTTTCTCTGCGAGCAGTACTTC
.,TRBJ2-1,TRBV24-1,.,CATSDQGYNEQFF,TGTGCCACCAGTGACCAGGGTTACAATGAGCAGTTCTTC
TRBD2,TRBJ2-3,TRBV6-2/TRBV6-3,.,CASSYLAGGRTDTQYF,TGTGCCAGCAGTTACCTAGCGGGGGGGCGGACAGATACGCAGTATTTT
.,TRBJ2-7,TRBV30,.,CAWRAAGLGLSYEQYF,TGTGCCTGGAGAGCCGCGGGCCTAGGACTATCCTACGAGCAGTACTTC
.,TRBJ1-1,TRBV29-1,.,CSVALQVMATEAFF,TGCAGCGTTGCATTACAGGTTATGGCCACTGAAGCTTTCTTT
.,TRBJ2-1,TRBV27,.,CASSLIPGYEQFF,TGTGCCAGCAGTTTAATCCCTGGCTATGAGCAGTTCTTC
TRBD2,TRBJ2-1,TRBV7-2,few,CASSSRTSVYNEQFF,TGTGCCAGCAGCTCAAGGACTAGCGTCTACAATGAGCAGTTCTTC
.,TRBJ1-2,TRBV20-1,few,CSARDRGDWKNYGYTF,TGCAGTGCTAGAGATCGAGGGGACTGGAAAAACTATGGCTACACCTTC
TRBD1,TRBJ1-4,TRBV20-1,few,CSAAHRGIGEKLFF,TGCAGTGCAGCCCACAGGGGGATAGGGGAAAAACTGTTTTTT
.,TRBJ2-1,TRBV12-3/TRBV12-4,.,CASRPFAPSYNEQFF,TGTGCCAGCAGACCCTTTGCCCCCTCCTACAATGAGCAGTTCTTC
.,TRBJ1-2,TRBV15,.,CATSRTANYGYTF,TGTGCCACCAGCAGGACAGCTAACTATGGCTACACCTTC
TRBD2,TRBJ2-5,TRBV6-6,.,CASKIAGVNNEQYF,TGTGCCAGCAAGATAGCGGGAGTAAACAATGAGCAGTACTTC
TRBD2,TRBJ2-7,TRBV27,many,CASSSASTSGSYEQYF,TGTGCCAGCAGTTCTGCATCGACTAGCGGGAGCTACGAGCAGTACTTC
.,TRBJ2-7,TRBV11-2,.,CASSSHRYRYEQYF,TGTGCCAGCAGCTCGCACAGGTATCGGTACGAGCAGTACTTC
.,TRBJ2-5,TRBV7-9,few,CASSFVEETQYF,TGTGCCAGCAGTTTTGTGGAAGAGACCCAGTACTTC
TRBD1,TRBJ1-2,TRBV7-9,.,CASIDRDSDYGYTF,TGTGCCAGCATTGACCGGGACAGTGACTATGGCTACACCTTC
.,TRBJ2-5,TRBV9,.,CASSVDRTRETQYF,TGTGCCAGCAGCGTAGACAGGACCCGAGAGACCCAGTACTTC
TRBD2,TRBJ2-1,TRBV4-1,few,CASSQAFGGAYNEQFF,TGCGCCAGCAGCCAAGCTTTCGGGGGGGCTTACAATGAGCAGTTCTTC
.,TRBJ1-1,TRBV20-1,.,CSAQEVRQNTEAFF,TGCAGTGCCCAAGAAGTGAGGCAGAACACTGAAGCTTTCTTT
TRBD2,TRBJ2-7,TRBV7-9,.,CASDSSGLYEQYF,TGTGCCAGCGACTCTAGCGGGCTCTACGAGCAGTACTTC
.,TRBJ2-7,TRBV27,.,CASSFSRGLSYEQYF,TGTGCCAGCAGTTTCTCACGGGGCCTTTCCTACGAGCAGTACTTC
TRBD2,TRBJ2-5,TRBV6-2/TRBV6-3,.,CASSGTRETQYF,TGTGCCAGCTCCGGGACTAGGGAGACCCAGTACTTC
.,TRBJ2-7,TRBV10-3,few,CAISEVGTYEQYF,TGTGCCATCAGTGAGGTGGGAACCTACGAGCAGTACTTC
TRBD1,TRBJ1-2,TRBV27,.,CASSGGTGLSYGYTF,TGTGCCAGCAGTGGGGGGACAGGGCTTTCCTATGGCTACACCTTC
TRBD2,TRBJ2-7,TRBV6-2/TRBV6-3,.,CASSYVAGGIHEQYF,TGTGCCAGCAGTTACGTAGCGGGAGGTATCCACGAGCAGTACTTC
TRBD1,TRBJ1-1,TRBV18,few,CASSPPLEGATEAFF,TGTGCCAGCTCACCCCCGTTAGAGGGGGCGACTGAAGCTTTCTTT
TRBD1,TRBJ2-5,TRBV30,.,CAWSNRDRGFETQYF,TGTGCCTGGAGTAACCGGGACAGGGGATTTGAGACCCAGTACTTC
TRBD2,TRBJ2-3,TRBV9,.,CASSPGTSGGSSTDTQYF,TGTGCCAGCAGCCCGGGGACTAGCGGGGGATCGAGCACAGATACGCAGTATTTT